Following are 2 T cell receptor beta chains from one sample sequenced in a study of lymphopenia after photon versus proton radiotherapy. Using immunoSEQ multiplex PCR, the repertoire was profiled, and TCRdb retains in-frame clones only, with some absent. This table holds more than 60,000 clones, around 87% found once. This specimen consisted of peripheral blood, obtained from a patient treated with photon-based radiotherapy. These receptors originate from a man aged 40-50 years with gastric cancer.

V gene TRBV5-6 combines with J gene TRBJ2-3; possible D gene TRBD1, 6 bases. Germline V gene data show CDR1 as SGHDT and CDR2 as YYEEEE. This CDR3 has 14 amino acids. The V end lost 1 base, the J end lost 3 bases, and 9 bases lay between the germline ends. The CDR3 reads CASSLYRETDTQYF. CDR3 DNA sequence: TGTGCCAGCAGCTTGTACAGGGAAACAGATACGCAGTATTTT.

The genes are TRBV7-2 and TRBJ1-5, with 7 bases fitting TRBD1. CDR1 is SGHTA and CDR2 is FQGNSA in the germline V gene. With V trimmed by 1 base and J by 5 bases, 5 bases remained unmatched. The CDR3 contains 15 residues. The CDR3 is CASSLDGTADQPQHF. The CDR3 DNA is TGTGCCAGCAGCTTAGACGGGACAGCGGATCAGCCCCAGCATTTT.